Here is one T cell receptor beta chain with its context. Its antigen is currently unknown. The V gene's germline CDR1 is SGHTA and CDR2 FQGTGA. This CDR3 contains 14 residues. Trimming at V came to 5 bases and at J to 2 bases, leaving 5 bases not matched to a gene. Sequencing was at deep level. Sorted subsets were amplified in replicate PCRs using around 0.2 ug DNA, 25,000 to 30,000 T cell genomes. Assay: immunoSEQ multiplex PCR; the TCRdb copy retains only in-frame clones and omits some. The profile shows about 1.1 million clones, around 78% of them singletons. This record comes from a study of shared clonotypes between healthy human individuals. Broader study findings: Sharing across a handful of donors was seen in 4.5% to 5.5% of naive CD4 clonotypes.

This receptor was obtained from a young man in good health. Some clones in this sample may be carry-over from other donors' samples. This sequence joins TRBV7-3 and TRBJ2-5; TRBD2 agrees at 7 bases. The specimen was memory CD4+ T cells from PBMCs. The subset: CD45RA-negative fraction. CDR3 residues: CASSPRTRQETQYF. CDR3 sequence (DNA): TGTGCCAGCAGCCCACGGACTAGACAAGAGACCCAGTACTTC.